The next 32 T cell receptor beta chains were all read from a single sample in a study of T-cell memory formation after mild COVID-19. One entry per CDR3 protein, called by TCRdb with MiXCR from the 5' RACE reads. The data hold some 280,000 distinct CDR3 sequences, with about 17% observed a single time. Sequencing was carried out using PBMCs or a T cell subset sorted from them (not recorded which). The receptors stem from a man aged 18 to 30 who had mild COVID-19 (a few samples of this study predate the infection). Cell type and time point are not known.

This clonotype was seen more than once but under ten times. The CDR3, as DNA: TGTGCCAGCAGCCCCAGCTTGGGACGGAATGAGCAGTTCTTC. Protein product: CASSPSLGRNEQFF. The rearrangement links TRBV7-3 to TRBJ2-1; possibly TRBD1 or TRBD2 for D (5 bases each). The CDR3 has 14 amino acids. V was shortened by 5 bases and J by 7 bases, with 15 bases between the two germline ends. CDR1 is SGHTA and CDR2 is FQGTGA in the germline V gene.

The gene calls are TRBV7-2 and TRBJ1-2; no reliable D call. The V and J ends lost 2 bases and 2 bases respectively, with 9 bases between them. Per germline, CDR1 SGHTA and CDR2 FQGNSA. The CDR3 extends over 14 amino acids. The DNA for the CDR3 is TGTGCCAGCAGCTTATCACGGGCCAACTATGGCTACACCTTC. This translates into CASSLSRANYGYTF.

The chain joins TRBV6-2 or TRBV6-3 to TRBJ2-3; the D is unclear. The CDR3 sequence is 18 residues long. V dropped 0 bases and J dropped 0 bases, with 16 bases sitting between them. The germline V gene encodes CDR1 MNHEY and CDR2 SVGEGT. CDR3 nucleotide sequence: TGTGCCAGCAGTTACTCCGGAAGGCTCGCGGCGAGCACAGATACGCAGTATTTT. It codes for CASSYSGRLAASTDTQYF.

The chain joins TRBV7-2 to TRBJ2-2, with no clear D. This CDR3 is 16 amino acids long. Germline V lookup: CDR1 SGHTA, CDR2 FQGNSA. V gave up 2 bases and J gave up 3 bases, with 13 bases separating them. The CDR3 coding sequence is TGTGCCAGCAGCTTAAACTCAGCGTTGGACACCGGGGAGCTGTTTTTT. This translates into CASSLNSALDTGELFF.

This clonotype has more than one count but fewer than ten. The gene calls are TRBV6-6 and TRBJ1-5; 8 bases align to TRBD1. V trimming: 7 bases; J trimming: 3 bases; junction bases outside the gene matches: 11. CDR3 length equals 16 residues. Germline loops: CDR1 MNHNY, CDR2 SVGAGI (reference sequence). CDR3 nucleotides: TGTGCCAGCACCAAGGGCAGGGGGCGCGACAATCAGCCCCAGCATTTT. Protein product: CASTKGRGRDNQPQHF.

The genes are TRBV6-2 or TRBV6-3 and TRBJ2-3, with D uncertain. Germline V gene lookup returns CDR1 MNHEY and CDR2 SVGEGT. The CDR3 is 12 amino acids. Trimming removed 10 bases at V and 0 bases at J, with 8 bases between. CDR3 residues: CAISSSTDTQYF. In nucleotides, the CDR3 is TGTGCCATCAGCTCTAGCACAGATACGCAGTATTTT.

The rearrangement links TRBV20-1 to TRBJ2-2; TRBD1 aligns across 7 bases. V shed 5 bases, J shed 5 bases, and the junction held 11 bases outside the gene matches. Germline-derived CDR1 and CDR2 are DFQATT and SNEGSKA (reference sequence). The CDR3 totals 15 residues. CDR3 sequence reads: CSAPIDRERTGELFF. CDR3 nucleotide sequence: TGCAGTGCTCCGATCGACAGGGAGAGGACCGGGGAGCTGTTTTTT.

This clonotype was recorded a few times. The V gene is TRBV5-6, the J gene TRBJ2-5; D is uncertain. Germline loops: CDR1 SGHDT, CDR2 YYEEEE. Trimming removed 0 bases from V and 7 bases from J, with 7 bases in between. The CDR3 covers 12 residues. CDR3 in DNA: TGTGCCAGCAGCTTGGGAGGAGTGACCCAGTACTTC. It specifies CASSLGGVTQYF.

The chain uses TRBV6-2 or TRBV6-3 and TRBJ2-5, with a possible D match to TRBD2 (5 bases). Trimming took 2 bases from V and 9 from J, leaving 19 bases between them. The CDR3 runs to 15 residues. Per the germline V gene, CDR1 is MNHEY and CDR2 is SVGEGT. This CDR3 is CASSYLVTRTDPQYF. Written as DNA, the CDR3 is TGTGCCAGCAGTTACCTGGTTACTAGGACTGACCCCCAGTACTTC.

The V call is TRBV7-9, the J call TRBJ2-5, with TRBD2 matching over 7 bases. The CDR3 has 13 amino acids. V lost 6 bases and J lost 4; bases outside the gene matches: 5. CDR1 SEHNR and CDR2 FQNEAQ come from the germline V gene (reference sequence). This CDR3 reads CASRRGEGETQYF. In nucleotides, the CDR3 is TGTGCCAGCAGACGGGGGGAGGGAGAGACCCAGTACTTC.

The V and J genes are TRBV21-1 and TRBJ2-2. TRBV21-1 is a recognized pseudogene. This CDR3 is 19 amino acids long. The CDR3: CASSYNPTPRVVNTGELFF. The DNA for the CDR3 is TGTGCCAGCAGCTACAACCCGACCCCCCGGGTTGTAAACACCGGGGAGCTGTTTTTT.

This chain links TRBV7-8 with TRBJ1-1; D is uncertain. This CDR3 is built from 13 residues. Germline-derived CDR1 and CDR2 are SGHVS and FQNEAQ. The germline V and J ends were trimmed by 2 bases and 10 bases, with 14 bases remaining between them. CDR3 sequence (DNA): TGTGCCAGCAGCTTAAGAAACGAGATGGGAGCTTTCTTT. Protein product: CASSLRNEMGAFF.

The chain uses TRBV6-2 or TRBV6-3 and TRBJ2-1, with D perhaps TRBD2 (6 bases). Between the trimmed V and J ends, which lost 2 bases and 4 bases, there was a span of 18 bases. The CDR3 is made up of 17 amino acids. Germline lookup yields CDR1 MNHEY and CDR2 SVGEGT. The CDR3 DNA reads as TGTGCCAGCAGTTACGGTAGTTTTCGGCGGGGTTACAATGAGCAGTTCTTC. Its protein product is CASSYGSFRRGYNEQFF.

The chain is built from TRBV20-1 and TRBJ1-5; D may be TRBD1 (6 bases). Germline V gene data show CDR1 as DFQATT and CDR2 as SNEGSKA (reference sequence). The CDR3 runs to 15 residues. Deletions cut 0 bases from V and 2 bases from J, with 11 bases between. CDR3: CSARDRAGGNQPQHF. Written as DNA, the CDR3 is TGCAGTGCTAGAGATCGGGCAGGGGGCAATCAGCCCCAGCATTTT.

This clonotype was found a few times. V and J are TRBV28 and TRBJ2-3, with 10 bases that match TRBD2. With V trimmed by 5 bases and J by 2 bases, 16 bases remained unmatched. Germline CDR1 MDHEN, CDR2 SYDVKM. The CDR3 runs to 19 residues. CDR3 bases: TGTGCCAGCAGTGGCTCCCCCACTAATAGCGGGGGGACCACAGATACGCAGTATTTT. Translation: CASSGSPTNSGGTTDTQYF.

There are a few counts of this clonotype. The J gene is TRBJ2-7, the V gene TRBV6-2 or TRBV6-3; D ambiguous. CDR3 length: 13 residues. Germline CDR1 reads MNHEY; CDR2 reads SVGEGT. Trimming left V 6 bases short and J 4 bases short, with 13 bases between. The CDR3 spells CASRDLDHYEQYV. CDR3 nucleotides: TGTGCCAGCAGGGATTTGGACCATTACGAGCAGTACGTC.

The V and J genes are TRBV5-1 and TRBJ2-7; D is possibly TRBD1 (6 bases). CDR1 SGHRS and CDR2 YFSETQ come from the germline V gene. CDR3 length equals 15 residues. V lost 4 bases, J lost 3 bases, and 17 bases lay in between. The DNA for the CDR3 is TGCGCCAGCAGCCCCCCCCGACAGGAACTCTACGAGCAGTACTTC. Translating it yields CASSPPRQELYEQYF.

This clonotype was seen a handful of times. The chain carries TRBV7-9 and TRBJ2-1, with D possibly being TRBD2 (6 bases). V lost 3 bases, J lost 2 bases, and 11 bases lay in between. This CDR3 contains 15 residues. Germline-derived CDR1 and CDR2 are SEHNR and FQNEAQ (reference sequence). DNA of the CDR3: TGTGCCAGCAGCTTGGGACTCATCACCTACAATGAGCAGTTCTTC. It codes for CASSLGLITYNEQFF.

This clonotype appeared a few times. The V and J genes are TRBV25-1 and TRBJ1-6, with D perhaps matching TRBD1 (5 bases). CDR1 and CDR2 (germline): MGHDK, SYGVNS. V lost 6 bases and J 5 bases, leaving 8 bases between the germline ends. This CDR3 region has 13 residues. The CDR3 DNA follows: TGTGCCAGCAGACTGACAGATAATTCACCCCTCCACTTT. Protein: CASRLTDNSPLHF.

CDR3: CATTRRDRGYGYTF. The CDR3 DNA reads as TGTGCCACCACACGCCGGGACAGGGGCTATGGCTACACCTTC. V is TRBV6-1 and J is TRBJ1-2; TRBD1 matches 10 bases. The germline gives CDR1 MNHNS, CDR2 SASEGT. This CDR3 has 14 residues. V was clipped by 10 bases and J by 4 bases; unmatched bases: 9.

J is TRBJ1-5 and V is TRBV12-3 or TRBV12-4; D ambiguous. This CDR3 spans 13 amino acids. The ends were cut back, 8 bases at V and 3 bases at J, with 11 bases in the middle. DNA of the CDR3: TGTGCCAGCGCGGACGGAGACAATCAGCCCCAGCATTTT. This sequence encodes CASADGDNQPQHF.

This clonotype was counted between two and nine times. The J gene is TRBJ1-6, the V gene TRBV11-2; no firm D call. V dropped 1 base and J dropped 7 bases, with 11 bases sitting between them. The CDR3 runs to 15 residues. CDR1 SGHAT and CDR2 FQNNGV come from the germline V gene. In nucleotides, the CDR3 is TGTGCCAGCAGCTTAGGCCGCCTAAGGAATTCACCCCTCCACTTT. This codes for CASSLGRLRNSPLHF.

CDR3 amino acids: CASSRLGQGYNEQFF. The CDR3 DNA sequence: TGTGCCAGCAGCCGACTGGGACAGGGGTACAATGAGCAGTTCTTC. V is TRBV3-1 and J is TRBJ2-1; 10 bases align to TRBD1. Germline V CDR1 and CDR2: LGHDT, YNNKEL (reference sequence). With V trimmed by 4 bases and J by 4 bases, 4 bases remained unmatched. CDR3 length equals 15 residues.

The chain is built from TRBV6-2 or TRBV6-3 and TRBJ1-5, with a tentative D call TRBD1 (6 bases). CDR1 MNHEY and CDR2 SVGEGT come from the germline V gene. V was clipped by 0 bases and J by 11 bases, with 20 bases between them. The CDR3 contains 16 residues. The CDR3 protein is CASSYSSGADGWTQHF. DNA for the CDR3: TGTGCCAGCAGTTACTCGTCGGGGGCCGACGGTTGGACCCAGCATTTT.

The chain couples TRBV9 to TRBJ2-5, with 8 nucleotides matching TRBD1. Germline V lookup: CDR1 SGDLS, CDR2 YYNGEE. V shed 0 bases, J shed 5 bases, and the junction held 9 bases outside the gene matches. The CDR3 consists of 16 residues. Here the CDR3 reads CASSVAASGGKETQYF. Written as DNA, the CDR3 is TGTGCCAGCAGCGTAGCGGCCTCAGGGGGCAAGGAGACCCAGTACTTC.

The chain's CDR3 is CASSLGQGLSQPQHF. CDR3 bases: TGTGCCAGCAGCTTGGGACAGGGGTTGTCTCAGCCCCAGCATTTT. The chain is built from TRBV5-6 and TRBJ1-5, with 8 bases that match TRBD1. CDR3 size: 15 residues. V gave up 0 bases and J gave up 6 bases; unmatched junction bases: 5. The germline V gene has CDR1 SGHDT and CDR2 YYEEEE.

The chain has TRBV4-2 and TRBJ1-2, with a weak D call TRBD1 (5 bases). The CDR3 is made up of 20 amino acids. Germline V gene data show CDR1 as LGHNA and CDR2 as YNFKEQ. V lost 7 bases and J 3 bases, leaving 33 bases between the germline ends. The CDR3 sequence is CASNPSEPTAPGPTHYGYTF. Written as DNA, the CDR3 is TGTGCCAGCAACCCCTCTGAACCCACAGCCCCGGGGCCGACCCACTATGGCTACACCTTC.

V and J are TRBV12-3 or TRBV12-4 and TRBJ2-3; maybe TRBD2 (6 bases). The length of the CDR3 is 14 residues. Trimming stripped 6 bases from V and 0 bases from J, with 10 bases between. CDR3 region: CASRKSGSTDTQYF. The CDR3 DNA is TGTGCCAGCAGAAAGAGCGGGAGCACAGATACGCAGTATTTT.

The table lists this clonotype with a few counts. The J gene is TRBJ2-2, the V gene TRBV6-6, with TRBD2 matching 14 bases. V lost 6 bases to trimming and J lost 7 bases; unmatched junction nucleotides: 4. The CDR3 loop spans 15 amino acids. Germline CDR1 reads MNHNY; CDR2 reads SVGAGI (reference sequence). The CDR3 region is CASRTSGGELGELFF. For the CDR3, the DNA is TGTGCCAGCAGGACTAGCGGGGGGGAGCTCGGGGAGCTGTTTTTT.

This clonotype was detected a few times. V is TRBV6-5 and J is TRBJ1-6, with 8 bases matching TRBD1. CDR3 length: 18 amino acids. CDR1 is MNHEY, CDR2 SVGAGI, per germline. The V segment lost 6 bases and the J segment 0 bases; nucleotides outside the gene matches: 10. CDR3 region: CASREGQGRGSYNSPLHF. The CDR3 DNA sequence: TGTGCCAGCAGGGAAGGACAGGGACGGGGCTCCTATAATTCACCCCTCCACTTT.

The chain links TRBV7-9 to TRBJ1-4; the match to TRBD1 covers 11 bases. Germline assignment: CDR1 SEHNR and CDR2 FQNEAQ (reference sequence). J lost 3 bases, V lost 8 bases, and 8 bases had no gene match. The CDR3 has 16 residues. In DNA form, the CDR3 reads TGTGCCAGCTCCAGCGGACAGGGGGCCTCTAATGAAAAACTGTTTTTT. This codes for CASSSGQGASNEKLFF.

This clonotype was seen only a few times. V gene TRBV29-1 combines with J gene TRBJ2-5, with D perhaps matching TRBD1 (5 bases). Germline loops: CDR1 SQVTM, CDR2 ANQGSEA. The CDR3 is 12 amino acids. This chain's CDR3 is CSLATAQETQYF. CDR3 nucleotides: TGCAGTTTGGCGACAGCTCAAGAGACCCAGTACTTC.